This T cell receptor (beta chain) appears in the sequencing data of a study of tumor-infiltrating lymphocytes in primary liver carcinoma. Regarding this clonotype: An end of the junction differs from the germline gene, which may be a read error.

cDNA specific to TCR beta was made from approximately 500 ng of total RNA, with a constant-region primer employed for priming. Library construction for TCR beta comprised three nested multiplex PCR rounds performed with slightly modified ARM-PCR. TCRdb redid the calling of the multiplex PCR reads with MiXCR, one entry per CDR3 protein. The table has about 70,000 distinct CDR3 sequences, 55% to 75% seen once. Extraction of RNA together with DNA used roughly 18-32 mg of unsorted bulk tissue. Sample: liver tumor tissue from sampling region 4. Indicated subset: tumor region T4, right-lateral pole. The TCR originated in a man aged 35-49 years with primary liver carcinoma and hepatitis B virus infection.

CDR3 DNA sequence: TGTGCCGGCAGTCCGAGTATGGGTACGGGGGCCAACGTCCTGACTTTC. It yields the protein CAGSPSMGTGANVLTF. J is TRBJ2-6 and V is TRBV7-9; D uncertain. The CDR3 spans 16 residues. Germline-derived CDR1 and CDR2 are SEHNR and FQNEAQ (reference sequence).